This T cell receptor beta chain was obtained from a study of shared clonotypes between healthy human individuals. The authors' processing: As immunoSEQ supplied junction-only sequences (without quality scores), filtering differed. Produced via immunoSEQ multiplex PCR; TCRdb's table is partial and in-frame only. The V and J calls and clone size come from that table; D and trimming were worked out from the DNA. The sample has 2,500,000 or so clones; approximately 92% are singletons. Notes on this clone: Its target is not known.

Trimming removed 3 bases at V and 3 bases at J, with 9 bases between. Germline CDR1 KGHSH, CDR2 LQKENI. CDR3 length: 15 residues. Findings of the study overall: It was observed that approximately 5% of naive CD4 clonotypes were shared across a few donors.

The CD4+ fraction was divided into a CD45RA+ naive subset and a CD45RA-negative memory subset. Sequences were obtained from naive CD4+ T cells sorted from blood. The sample's subset: CD45RA+ positively selected. The clonotype was recovered from a man between 18 and 29 years old in good health. The V call is TRBV18, the J call TRBJ2-6; D is unresolved. The CDR3 region has the DNA TGTGCCAGCTCACCTGCAGAGGATGGGGCCAACGTCCTGACTTTC. Residues: CASSPAEDGANVLTF.